These 22 T cell receptor beta chains were sequenced from one sample in a study of blood T cell repertoires in COVID-19. Data came from immunoSEQ multiplex PCR; TCRdb stores just in-frame clones and leaves some out. The profile shows about 210,000 clones, roughly 90% of them singletons. What was sequenced was PBMCs or T cells enriched from blood (not recorded which). These receptors were obtained from a man younger than 35 with acute COVID-19.

The table lists this clone with a count of one. The V gene is TRBV9, the J gene TRBJ2-1, with TRBD2 matching 15 bases. Trimming took 3 bases from V and 10 from J; bases not matched to a gene: 8. The germline V gene has CDR1 SGDLS and CDR2 YYNGEE. CDR3 length: 16 residues. As DNA, the CDR3 is TGTGCCAGCAGCGACCGGACTAGCGGGAGGGTGGAAGAGCAGTTCTTC. This translates into CASSDRTSGRVEEQFF.

The chain is built from TRBV28 and TRBJ1-1, with a possible D match to TRBD1 (5 bases). CDR3 size: 13 residues. CDR1 and CDR2 (germline): MDHEN, SYDVKM. V shed 7 bases and J shed 4 bases, with 13 bases lying between them. The CDR3: CASKWGMGTEAFF. The CDR3 DNA reads TGTGCCAGCAAATGGGGCATGGGCACTGAAGCTTTCTTT.

The chain couples TRBV27 to TRBJ1-1, with D possibly matching TRBD1 (6 bases). Germline CDR1 MNHEY, CDR2 SMNVEV (reference sequence). V was shortened by 3 bases and J by 12 bases, with 11 bases between the two germline ends. This CDR3 is built from 11 residues. DNA of the CDR3: TGTGCCAGCAGTTTCAGGGGCAGAACTTTCTTT. Translation gives CASSFRGRTFF.

The V gene is TRBV27, the J gene TRBJ2-7; 10 bases line up with TRBD2. V lost 2 bases to trimming and J lost 5 bases; unmatched junction nucleotides: 6. Germline V gene lookup returns CDR1 MNHEY and CDR2 SMNVEV (reference sequence). The CDR3 consists of 15 residues. CDR3 sequence (DNA): TGTGCCAGCAGTTTAGTGGCTAGCGGGAGCAACGAGCAGTACTTC. Protein product: CASSLVASGSNEQYF.

The rearrangement uses TRBV24-1 and TRBJ2-2, with 9 bases that match TRBD1. This CDR3 is 14 amino acids long. Germline assignment: CDR1 KGHDR and CDR2 SFDVKD. The trim removed 7 bases at V and 3 bases at J, leaving 2 bases unmatched. Here the CDR3 reads CATRGQGYTGELFF. The CDR3 coding sequence is TGTGCCACCAGGGGACAGGGCTACACCGGGGAGCTGTTTTTT.

This clone was observed a handful of times. The J gene is TRBJ1-3, the V gene TRBV4-2; D is unresolved. The CDR3 length is 18 residues. The V end lost 0 bases, the J end lost 3 bases, and 18 bases lay between the germline ends. CDR1 and CDR2 from the germline V gene are LGHNA and YNFKEQ. The CDR3 DNA sequence: TGTGCCAGCAGCCAAGAGGGGAGTGTCGGGGAGGGTGGAAACACCATATATTTT. Its protein is CASSQEGSVGEGGNTIYF.

The chain carries TRBV6-2 or TRBV6-3 and TRBJ2-5; TRBD2 matches at 8 bases. The CDR3 length is 16 residues. Trimming cost V 5 bases and J 0 bases; bases outside gene matches: 8. Germline V gene data show CDR1 as MNHEY and CDR2 as SVGEGT. This CDR3 reads CASSHGLASYQETQYF. CDR3 DNA sequence: TGTGCCAGCAGTCATGGACTAGCCTCGTACCAAGAGACCCAGTACTTC.

The chain couples TRBV9 to TRBJ1-4; D is uncertain. V lost 3 bases, J lost 7 bases, and 10 bases lay in between. Germline values: CDR1 SGDLS, CDR2 YYNGEE. The CDR3 has 13 residues. CDR3 nucleotide sequence: TGTGCCAGCAGCGGGCAGATTGGTGAAAAACTGTTTTTT. It is translated as CASSGQIGEKLFF.

The J gene is TRBJ1-1, the V gene TRBV5-1; D remains unclear. Germline V gene data show CDR1 as SGHRS and CDR2 as YFSETQ. CDR3 length: 11 residues. Trimming removed 10 bases at V and 6 bases at J, with 13 bases between. The CDR3: CALLLGAEAFF. CDR3 bases: TGCGCCCTACTCCTCGGGGCTGAAGCTTTCTTT.

As for this clone: The same CDR3 is also encoded by other DNA sequences in this sample. V gene TRBV4-3 combines with J gene TRBJ1-3; D is ambiguous. Germline-derived CDR1 and CDR2 are LGHNA and YSLEER. Trimming removed 1 base from V and 3 bases from J, with 10 bases in between. This CDR3 comprises 15 residues. The CDR3 loop reads CASSQGSGSGNTIYF. The CDR3 bases are TGCGCCAGCAGCCAAGGATCGGGTAGTGGAAACACCATATATTTT.

About this clone: The junction departs from the called germline gene at one end, perhaps through a read error. This chain joins TRBV28 and TRBJ1-4; D possibly corresponds to TRBD1 (6 bases). The CDR3 runs 16 residues. Looked up from germline, CDR1 is MDHEN and CDR2 is SYDVKM. CDR3 sequence (DNA): TGTGCCAGCAGTCCTGAACTGACAGGAACCCCCGAAAATCTGTTTTTT. Protein: CASSPELTGTPENLFF. Full variable domain (remainder filled in from reference TRBV28 and TRBJ1-4): DVKVTQSSRYLVKRTGEKVFLECVQDMDHENMFWYRQDPGLGLRLIYFSYDVKMKEKGDIPEGYSVSREKKERFSLILESASTNQTSMYLCASSPELTGTPENLFFGSGTQLSVL.

J is TRBJ2-1 and V is TRBV7-9; TRBD1 matches at 10 bases. This CDR3 is 15 amino acids long. Germline loops: CDR1 SEHNR, CDR2 FQNEAQ (reference sequence). V was clipped by 5 bases and J by 2 bases; unmatched bases: 3. CDR3 residues: CASSPGTGAYNEQFF. The CDR3 region has the DNA TGTGCCAGCAGCCCTGGGACAGGGGCCTACAATGAGCAGTTCTTC.

This chain joins TRBV13 and TRBJ1-2; 10 bases match TRBD1. Germline V CDR1 and CDR2: PRHDT, FYEKMQ (reference sequence). The ends lost 4 bases at V and 1 base at J; junction bases unmatched: 9. This CDR3 contains 17 residues. DNA for the CDR3: TGTGCCAGCAGCTCCGATGACAGGGGGCTCAGTAACTATGGCTACACCTTC. Amino acids: CASSSDDRGLSNYGYTF.

The gene calls are TRBV11-2 and TRBJ2-7, with D possibly matching TRBD2 (6 bases). The CDR3 length is 16 residues. Germline lookup yields CDR1 SGHAT and CDR2 FQNNGV. Deletions cut 1 base from V and 2 bases from J, with 15 bases between. As DNA, the CDR3 is TGTGCCAGCAGCTTAGCGTCAGGCGGGACCGCCTACGAGCAGTACTTC. Encoded protein: CASSLASGGTAYEQYF.

The chain joins TRBV27 to TRBJ2-7; perhaps TRBD1 as D (7 bases). Germline V lookup: CDR1 MNHEY, CDR2 SMNVEV (reference sequence). CDR3 length equals 17 residues. The V gene lost 5 bases and the J gene lost 3 bases, with 23 bases spanning the gap. This chain's CDR3 is CASSPDKQGRFSYEQYF. The CDR3 bases are TGTGCCAGCAGTCCAGATAAACAGGGGAGGTTTAGCTACGAGCAGTACTTC.

The V and J genes are TRBV19 and TRBJ2-1, with a possible D match to TRBD2 (5 bases). The CDR3 contains 13 residues. V shed 3 bases and J shed 9 bases, with 12 bases lying between them. Per the germline V gene, CDR1 is LNHDA and CDR2 is SQIVND (reference sequence). Here the CDR3 reads CASSIGVPAEQFF. DNA for the CDR3: TGTGCCAGTAGTATCGGGGTTCCGGCTGAGCAGTTCTTC.

The genes are TRBV27 and TRBJ2-7; weak D call: TRBD1 (6 bases). The V gene's germline CDR1 is MNHEY and CDR2 SMNVEV (reference sequence). V lost 5 bases to trimming and J lost 3 bases, with 14 bases between them. The CDR3 consists of 14 residues. In DNA form, the CDR3 reads TGTGCCAGCAGTCCTCCGAACAGGGACTACGAGCAGTACTTC. Protein: CASSPPNRDYEQYF.

The chain recombines TRBV27 with TRBJ2-2, with TRBD2 identical over 8 bases. There are 15 residues in the CDR3. Germline V gene sequence: CDR1 MNHEY, CDR2 SMNVEV (reference sequence). The junction had 6 bases not matched to a gene; V was cut back by 4 bases and J by 5 bases. CDR3 amino acids: CASSSGPGGTGELFF. CDR3 nucleotides: TGTGCCAGCAGTTCCGGTCCGGGGGGGACCGGGGAGCTGTTTTTT.

The rearrangement links TRBV6-5 to TRBJ2-7; TRBD2 is a possible D gene (7 bases). This CDR3 contains 12 residues. With 8 bases removed from V and 3 bases from J, the gap between germline ends came to 11 bases. The germline V gene encodes CDR1 MNHEY and CDR2 SVGAGI. The CDR3 nucleotides are TGTGCCAGCTCGGGGGGCTTCTACGAGCAGTACTTC. Translating gives CASSGGFYEQYF.

The J gene is TRBJ2-3, the V gene TRBV19, with 14 bases lining up with TRBD2. Germline V gene sequence: CDR1 LNHDA, CDR2 SQIVND (reference sequence). This CDR3 has 15 residues. With 4 bases clipped from V and 6 bases from J, the junction kept 3 bases outside the gene matches. CDR3: CASSRTSGRMDTQYF. DNA of the CDR3: TGTGCCAGTAGTAGGACTAGCGGGAGGATGGATACGCAGTATTTT.

The CDR3 spells CASSYVGGADTQYF. The CDR3 DNA reads as TGTGCCAGCAGTTACGTCGGGGGGGCAGATACGCAGTATTTT. The rearrangement joins TRBV6-5 to TRBJ2-3; the match to TRBD2 covers 8 bases. Germline assignment: CDR1 MNHEY and CDR2 SVGAGI. J gave up 4 bases and V 2 bases, and 2 bases lay outside the gene matches. CDR3 length: 14 amino acids.

CDR3 nucleotides: TGTGCCAGTCGACAGGGCTCTGAAGCTTTCTTT. Protein sequence: CASRQGSEAFF. V is TRBV27 and J is TRBJ1-1, with 7 bases matching TRBD1. CDR1 is MNHEY, CDR2 SMNVEV, per germline (reference sequence). The V segment lost 9 bases and the J segment 6 bases; nucleotides outside the gene matches: 4. This CDR3 region has 11 residues.